This T cell receptor beta chain appears in the sequencing data of a study of T-cell reconstitution after alpha-beta-depleted transplantation in children. The CDR3 contains 16 residues. The trim removed 3 bases at V and 4 bases at J, leaving 8 bases unmatched. Germline lookup yields CDR1 SGHAT and CDR2 FQNNGV. The library targeted TCRbeta and was prepared with unique molecular identifiers. TCRdb redid the calling of the PCR reads with MiXCR, one entry per CDR3 protein. The repertoire has under 250,000 distinct CDR3 sequences, about 15% of them found once; the top ten carry around 45%. This clonotype turned up a few times.

The sequence was collected from a male patient between 2 and 15 years old who had a stem cell transplant for acute lymphoblastic leukemia, so the T cells may come from the graft donor. The rearrangement links TRBV11-2 to TRBJ2-3, with 9 bases aligning to TRBD2. Sequencing was performed on PBMCs, mostly from graft donor cells, taken 360 days after TCRalphabeta/CD19-depleted stem cell transplant. Here the CDR3 reads CASSFLSGSGSDTQYF. The CDR3 DNA sequence: TGTGCCAGCAGCTTCCTTAGCGGGAGTGGGTCAGATACGCAGTATTTT.